A selection of T cell receptor beta chains follows, all from one sample in a study of cytomegalovirus exposure and HLA in healthy donors. Sequenced by immunoSEQ multiplex PCR; TCRdb stores in-frame clones only, minus some. The table includes 150,000 to 200,000 clones, more than 85% detected once. The sample taken for sequencing was PBMCs. The source of these receptors is a woman aged 18-35 years in good health and CMV-seronegative. Both conserved end residues are part of each CDR3. The order of the fields is CDR3 protein, CDR3 DNA, clone size, V gene, J gene, D gene. D genes are given only for firm matches. Size is omitted from some rows. Given values are once, few, many or a class for expanded clones.

CASSPMAVLEAFF	TGTGCCAGTAGCCCCATGGCTGTCCTTGAAGCTTTCTTT	-	TRBV19	TRBJ1-1	-
CASSLRPGQGLYEQYF	TGCGCCAGCAGCCTTCGGCCGGGTCAGGGATTGTACGAGCAGTACTTC	-	TRBV5-1	TRBJ2-7	-
CASSQNRGGWADTQYF	TGTGCCAGCAGCCAGAACAGGGGGGGGTGGGCAGATACGCAGTATTTT	-	TRBV5-4	TRBJ2-3	-
CAISEDRNSPLHF	TGTGCCATCAGTGAAGACAGAAATTCACCCCTCCACTTT	-	TRBV10-3	TRBJ1-6	-
CASSGISAGTYNEQFF	TGCGCCAGCAGCGGGATCTCAGCGGGAACCTACAATGAGCAGTTCTTC	-	TRBV5-1	TRBJ2-1	TRBD2
CASRDPGLGTNEQFF	TGTGCCAGTAGGGACCCGGGACTAGGGACGAATGAGCAGTTCTTC	-	TRBV19	TRBJ2-1	TRBD2
CASSFRGISYEQYF	TGTGCCAGCAGCTTCCGCGGGATCTCCTACGAGCAGTACTTC	-	TRBV5-6	TRBJ2-7	-
CASSPRGTDTQYF	TGTGCCAGCAGCCCCAGGGGCACAGATACGCAGTATTTT	-	TRBV11-1	TRBJ2-3	-
CASSVFPENTEAFF	TGTGCCAGCAGCGTTTTCCCAGAGAACACTGAAGCTTTCTTT	-	TRBV9	TRBJ1-1	-
CASRQNRGAPDTQYF	TGTGCCAGCAGGCAGAACAGGGGAGCTCCAGATACGCAGTATTTT	-	TRBV6-5	TRBJ2-3	TRBD1
CASSQDFLAQTQYF	TGCGCCAGCAGCCAAGATTTCTTAGCGCAGACCCAGTACTTC	-	TRBV4-1	TRBJ2-5	-
CASTLQGWETQYF	TGTGCCAGCACCCTACAGGGGTGGGAGACCCAGTACTTC	-	TRBV2	TRBJ2-5	TRBD1
CSSSFRNSADTQYF	TGTTCCAGCAGCTTTAGGAATAGCGCAGATACGCAGTATTTT	-	TRBV7-9	TRBJ2-3	-
CASSLRGGSYNEQFF	TGTGCCAGCAGCTTACGGGGGGGGTCTTACAATGAGCAGTTCTTC	-	TRBV27	TRBJ2-1	TRBD2
CASSPGISNQPQHF	TGTGCCAGCAGCCCGGGGATCAGCAATCAGCCCCAGCATTTT	few	TRBV6-5	TRBJ1-5	-